These 29 T cell receptor beta chains originate from one sample sequenced in a study of blood T cell repertoires in COVID-19. Profiled with immunoSEQ multiplex PCR; TCRdb holds only in-frame clones, not every one. The table includes about 38,000 clones, 90% detected once. The material sequenced was peripheral blood. The receptors here all came from a man aged 60-69 years with active or convalescent COVID-19.

This chain connects TRBV7-2 to TRBJ2-7, with D perhaps TRBD1 (6 bases). The CDR3 is 13 residues long. The V gene lost 5 bases and the J gene lost 3 bases, with 11 bases spanning the gap. Germline V gene data show CDR1 as SGHTA and CDR2 as FQGNSA. CDR3 sequence reads: CASSQGHLYEQYF. The CDR3 bases are TGTGCCAGCAGCCAGGGACACCTCTACGAGCAGTACTTC.

This clone was seen only once. The chain has TRBV6-5 and TRBJ2-7; the D is unclear. This CDR3 is 12 amino acids long. CDR1 MNHEY and CDR2 SVGAGI come from the germline V gene. V was shortened by 5 bases and J by 2 bases, with 7 bases between the two germline ends. The CDR3 protein is CASSLLPYEQYF. DNA for the CDR3: TGTGCCAGCAGTCTATTACCCTACGAGCAGTACTTC.

V is TRBV7-2 and J is TRBJ2-1; unclear D gene. The germline V gene encodes CDR1 SGHTA and CDR2 FQGNSA. The CDR3 totals 14 residues. V lost 1 base and J 5 bases, leaving 9 bases between the germline ends. This chain's CDR3 is CASSLGGGNNEQFF. The CDR3 DNA sequence: TGTGCCAGCAGCTTAGGAGGCGGCAACAATGAGCAGTTCTTC.

The chain links TRBV5-4 to TRBJ2-5; D remains ambiguous. V lost 4 bases and J 2 bases, leaving 9 bases between the germline ends. Germline CDR1 is SGHNT and CDR2 is YYREEE (reference sequence). The CDR3 extends over 13 amino acids. As DNA, the CDR3 is TGTGCCAGCAGCCCGGGTCTACAAGAGACCCAGTACTTC. Protein: CASSPGLQETQYF.

The chain links TRBV15 to TRBJ2-5, with TRBD2 matching 9 bases. Germline CDR1 is LNHNV and CDR2 is YYDKDF (reference sequence). The V gene end was trimmed by 1 base and the J gene end by 5 bases; junction bases not matched to a gene: 5. The CDR3 covers 15 residues. The CDR3 nucleotides read TGTGCCACCAGCAGAGCCCTTGCGGGAGGGGAGACCCAGTACTTC. Its protein product is CATSRALAGGETQYF.

The chain joins TRBV28 to TRBJ1-4; 8 bases match TRBD1. There are 17 residues in the CDR3. Trimming took 5 bases from V and 7 from J; bases not matched to a gene: 15. The germline CDR1 and CDR2 sequences are MDHEN and SYDVKM. The CDR3 DNA reads as TGTGCCAGCAGTATCCGACAGGGGTCGGGCGGGCCTGAAAAACTGTTTTTT. Translation gives CASSIRQGSGGPEKLFF.

The chain links TRBV6-5 to TRBJ2-7; 11 nucleotides line up with TRBD1. This CDR3 region has 12 residues. Germline CDR1 MNHEY, CDR2 SVGAGI. V dropped 11 bases and J dropped 2; count of bases not matched to a gene: 2. CDR3 loop: CAGQGATYEQYF. As DNA, the CDR3 is TGTGCCGGACAGGGGGCGACCTACGAGCAGTACTTC.

The rearrangement links TRBV16 to TRBJ2-1; D possibly corresponds to TRBD2 (5 bases). This CDR3 spans 15 amino acids. Germline V gene lookup returns CDR1 KGHSY and CDR2 FQNENV. Trimming left V 4 bases short and J 7 bases short, with 17 bases between. CDR3 sequence reads: CASSRGTLRGNEQFF. The CDR3 nucleotides are TGTGCCAGCAGCCGAGGTACTCTCAGAGGGAATGAGCAGTTCTTC.

The V call is TRBV28, the J call TRBJ1-2, with D perhaps matching TRBD1 (5 bases). Germline V CDR1 and CDR2: MDHEN, SYDVKM. V lost 3 bases and J 1 base, leaving 6 bases between the germline ends. The CDR3 consists of 13 residues. The chain's CDR3 is CASSLGGNYGYTF. The CDR3 DNA reads as TGTGCCAGCAGTTTGGGGGGTAACTATGGCTACACCTTC.

V is TRBV11-2 and J is TRBJ2-3; no firm D call. The CDR3 has 15 residues. Between the trimmed V and J ends, which lost 1 base and 0 bases, there was a span of 8 bases. The V gene's germline CDR1 is SGHAT and CDR2 FQNNGV. The CDR3: CASSLVGRSTDTQYF. The CDR3 bases are TGTGCCAGCAGCTTAGTCGGCAGGAGCACAGATACGCAGTATTTT.

The rearrangement uses TRBV7-9 and TRBJ2-1; TRBD2 is a possible D gene (6 bases). The CDR3 sequence is 17 residues long. V lost 5 bases and J 8 bases, leaving 25 bases between the germline ends. Germline V gene sequence: CDR1 SEHNR, CDR2 FQNEAQ (reference sequence). The CDR3: CASSPTPGTSGGDEQFF. Written as DNA, the CDR3 is TGTGCCAGCAGCCCAACCCCCGGGACCTCGGGCGGGGATGAGCAGTTCTTC.

The rearrangement uses TRBV6-5 and TRBJ1-4; the D gene is possibly TRBD1 (5 bases). Looked up from germline, CDR1 is MNHEY and CDR2 is SVGAGI. The CDR3 loop spans 13 amino acids. Trimming removed 11 bases at V and 2 bases at J, with 12 bases between. The CDR3 protein is CAGGGFTNEKLFF. The CDR3 DNA follows: TGTGCCGGGGGGGGGTTCACTAATGAAAAACTGTTTTTT.

The sample holds one count of this clone. This rearrangement joins TRBV9 to TRBJ2-7; D is perhaps TRBD2 (5 bases). The CDR3 totals 13 residues. CDR1 and CDR2 from the germline V gene are SGDLS and YYNGEE. Between the trimmed V and J ends, which lost 3 bases and 0 bases, there was a span of 7 bases. The CDR3 coding sequence is TGTGCCAGCAGCGGAGGGAGCTCCTACGAGCAGTACTTC. It specifies CASSGGSSYEQYF.

The V gene is TRBV5-1, the J gene TRBJ2-3; D might be TRBD1 (6 bases). Deletions cut 4 bases from V and 5 bases from J, with 11 bases between. The CDR3 contains 13 residues. Germline values: CDR1 SGHRS, CDR2 YFSETQ. CDR3 DNA sequence: TGCGCCAGCAGCAATAAACAGGGAGATACGCAGTATTTT. This translates into CASSNKQGDTQYF.

V is TRBV29-1 and J is TRBJ1-1; D is undetermined. CDR3 size: 13 residues. The germline V and J ends were trimmed by 3 bases and 2 bases, with 10 bases remaining between them. Germline-derived CDR1 and CDR2 are SQVTM and ANQGSEA. This CDR3 is CSVEGQANTEAFF. The CDR3 DNA is TGCAGCGTTGAGGGTCAGGCTAACACTGAAGCTTTCTTT.

This chain links TRBV7-9 with TRBJ2-7; TRBD1 agrees at 8 bases. This CDR3 region has 14 residues. The V segment lost 4 bases and the J segment 0 bases; nucleotides outside the gene matches: 2. The germline CDR1 and CDR2 sequences are SEHNR and FQNEAQ (reference sequence). The CDR3 spells CASSSTGVSYEQYF. CDR3 DNA sequence: TGTGCCAGCAGCTCGACAGGGGTCTCCTACGAGCAGTACTTC.

The CDR3 loop reads CASSFQGPYEQYF. Written as DNA, the CDR3 is TGTGCCAGCAGCTTCCAGGGGCCATACGAGCAGTACTTC. This chain joins TRBV5-4 and TRBJ2-7; tentatively, D is TRBD1 (6 bases). The CDR3 sequence is 13 residues long. Germline V lookup: CDR1 SGHNT, CDR2 YYREEE (reference sequence). V was trimmed by 2 bases and J by 4 bases, leaving 10 bases between them.

This clone was counted between two and nine times. A read error may produce the germline difference seen at one junction end. The chain has TRBV6-2 or TRBV6-3 and TRBJ2-7; no firm D call. The CDR3 runs to 13 residues. CDR1 is MNHEY and CDR2 is SVGEGT in the germline V gene. The CDR3 is CASSFPLYYVQYF. CDR3 in DNA: TGTGCCAGCAGTTTTCCCCTTTACTACGTGCAGTACTTC.

This clone was seen a few times. The rearrangement links TRBV21-1 to TRBJ1-5; the table's TRBD1 call for D was not verified on the DNA. TRBV21-1 is deemed a pseudogene. CDR3 size: 17 residues. This chain's CDR3 is CASSKVRDRNSNQPQHF. Here the CDR3 DNA reads TGTGCCAGCAGCAAAGTGCGGGACAGAAATAGCAATCAGCCCCAGCATTTT.

The chain is built from TRBV14 and TRBJ2-1; the D gene is possibly TRBD2 (5 bases). V lost 1 base and J lost 4, with 14 bases in between. CDR3 length equals 16 residues. Per germline, CDR1 SGHDN and CDR2 FVKESK. In nucleotides, the CDR3 is TGTGCCAGCAGCCAAGTAGGGCTAGCTGGATACAATGAGCAGTTCTTC. Protein sequence: CASSQVGLAGYNEQFF.

V and J are TRBV30 and TRBJ2-4, with D tentatively TRBD1 (6 bases). The CDR3 sequence is 15 residues long. Germline V CDR1 and CDR2: GTSNPN, SVGIG (reference sequence). V shed 3 bases and J shed 0 bases, with 12 bases lying between them. This CDR3 is CAWSRDTLAKNIQYF. The CDR3 DNA reads as TGTGCCTGGAGCCGGGACACATTAGCCAAAAACATTCAGTACTTC.

This clone occurred once. The chain carries TRBV15 and TRBJ2-7, with D perhaps matching TRBD2 (6 bases). Germline CDR1 is LNHNV and CDR2 is YYDKDF (reference sequence). This CDR3 has 14 residues. V was clipped by 8 bases and J by 0 bases, with 14 bases between them. CDR3: CATSRAGRSYEQYF. CDR3 DNA sequence: TGTGCCACCTCACGGGCGGGGCGCTCCTACGAGCAGTACTTC.

The chain is built from TRBV5-4 and TRBJ2-5, with 8 bases lining up with TRBD1. The CDR3 totals 14 residues. The junction had 11 bases not matched to a gene; V was cut back by 3 bases and J by 10 bases. Germline loops: CDR1 SGHNT, CDR2 YYREEE (reference sequence). The CDR3 region is CASSSAAGGQGQYF. CDR3 bases: TGTGCCAGCAGCTCCGCCGCAGGGGGCCAGGGCCAGTACTTC.

V is TRBV5-5 and J is TRBJ2-5; TRBD1 matches at 8 bases. The length of the CDR3 is 13 residues. J gave up 5 bases and V 5 bases, and 5 bases lay outside the gene matches. The germline CDR1 and CDR2 sequences are SGHKS and YYEKEE (reference sequence). CDR3: CASSPTGEETQYF. CDR3 nucleotides: TGTGCCAGCAGTCCGACAGGGGAGGAGACCCAGTACTTC.

The chain links TRBV3-1 (or the pseudogene TRBV3-2) to TRBJ2-7, with 9 bases identical to TRBD2. The CDR3 extends over 16 amino acids. Germline V gives CDR1 LGHDT, CDR2 YNNKEL (reference sequence). Trimming at V came to 1 base and at J to 2 bases, leaving 6 bases not matched to a gene. CDR3 coding DNA: TGTGCCAGCAGCCAAGGAAGCGGGAGGATCCCCTACGAGCAGTACTTC. Translation gives CASSQGSGRIPYEQYF.

This clone was found once. CDR3 in DNA: TGTGCCACCGGGACAGTCGCCGGGGAGCTGTTTTTT. It translates to CATGTVAGELFF. V usage is TRBV25-1 and J usage is TRBJ2-2; the match to TRBD1 covers 7 bases. With V trimmed by 10 bases and J by 6 bases, 5 bases remained unmatched. The germline V gene encodes CDR1 MGHDK and CDR2 SYGVNS. The CDR3 is made up of 12 amino acids.

The chain has TRBV5-1 and TRBJ1-4; D might be TRBD1 (6 bases). The CDR3 runs to 15 residues. Trimming stripped 5 bases from V and 3 bases from J, with 14 bases between. The germline CDR1 and CDR2 sequences are SGHRS and YFSETQ. In DNA, the CDR3 is TGCGCCAGCAGTACTCAGGGGACGGCTAATGAAAAACTGTTTTTT. Translating it yields CASSTQGTANEKLFF.

This chain connects TRBV4-2 to TRBJ2-5; D unresolved. Per germline, CDR1 LGHNA and CDR2 YNFKEQ. V lost 0 bases and J 4 bases, leaving 3 bases between the germline ends. This CDR3 comprises 12 residues. Written as DNA, the CDR3 is TGTGCCAGCAGCCAAGATCTAGAGACCCAGTACTTC. This sequence encodes CASSQDLETQYF.

The chain carries TRBV7-2 and TRBJ2-2; a weak D match, TRBD1 (5 bases). The CDR3 length is 13 residues. V was clipped by 4 bases and J by 5 bases, with 8 bases between them. Germline values: CDR1 SGHTA, CDR2 FQGNSA. Written as DNA, the CDR3 is TGTGCCAGCAGCTCCCGACAGACCGGGGAGCTGTTTTTT. Its translation is CASSSRQTGELFF. The full variable domain, with the rest looked up from reference TRBV7-2 and TRBJ2-2, is GAGVSQSPSNKVTEKGKDVELRCDPISGHTALYWYRQSLGQGLEFLIYFQGNSAPDKSGLPSDRFSAERTGGSVSTLTIQRTQQEDSAVYLCASSSRQTGELFFGEGSRLTVL.